These T cell receptor beta chains were read from a single sample in a study of T cell repertoires in cytomegalovirus infection. TCRdb independently ran MiXCR on the reads; one entry per CDR3 protein. The top ten hold roughly a tenth of the sample, which has approximately 500,000 distinct CDR3 sequences, about 11% seen once. Sequencing was done on a sample of PBMCs. These receptors came from a human donor in good health (CMV status not recorded). Some clones in this sample may be carry-over from other donors' samples. The CDR3 runs from the conserved cysteine through the conserved F or W. D genes are given only for firm matches. Clone size, where shown, is once, few, many, or a class for clones that have expanded.

v_call	d_call	j_call	clone_size	cdr3_nt	cdr3_aa
TRBV20-1	TRBD2	TRBJ2-5	few	TGCAGTGCCGGGACTAGCGGCTCCCAAGAGACCCAGTACTTC	CSAGTSGSQETQYF
TRBV10-3	TRBD2	TRBJ2-7	-	TGTGCCATCAGTGACCCGGGACTAGCAGAGGCCTACGAGCAGTACTTC	CAISDPGLAEAYEQYF
TRBV7-9	TRBD1	TRBJ1-1	many	TGTGCCAGCAGAGTGACAGGGGGCGACACTGAAGCTTTCTTT	CASRVTGGDTEAFF
TRBV30	-	TRBJ1-6	-	TGTGCCTGGACTGGGGGGGGCTCCTATAATTCACCCCTCCACTTT	CAWTGGGSYNSPLHF
TRBV12-3/TRBV12-4	TRBD2	TRBJ2-1	once	TGTGCCAGCAGTTTCACTAGCGGGACTTACAATGAGCAGTTCTTC	CASSFTSGTYNEQFF
TRBV7-3	-	TRBJ1-2	many	TGTGCCAGCAGCCAAATGCCGGGATCCACTGGAAGTGGCTACACCTTC	CASSQMPGSTGSGYTF
TRBV7-6	TRBD1	TRBJ1-2	many	TGTGCCAGCAGCCCGGACAGGACCACTGGGGGCTACACCTTC	CASSPDRTTGGYTF
TRBV29-1	-	TRBJ2-7	-	TGCAGCGTTGAACAGGGTACCAACGAGCAGTACTTC	CSVEQGTNEQYF
TRBV27	-	TRBJ1-5	many	TGTGCCAGCAGTTTATCAGGGACACTACTGCGTCATCAGCCCCAGCATTTT	CASSLSGTLLRHQPQHF
TRBV2	TRBD1	TRBJ1-1	few	TGTGCCAGCAGGGCAGGGACAGGGGGAGAAGCTTTCTTT	CASRAGTGGEAFF
TRBV7-8	TRBD2	TRBJ2-3	many	TGTGCCAGCAGCTTACGTCTAGCGGGAGTTCGAGACACAGATACGCAGTATTTT	CASSLRLAGVRDTDTQYF
TRBV6-1	-	TRBJ1-1	-	TGTGCCAGCAGGGCCTCTCTACAGTTTGAAGCTTTCTTT	CASRASLQFEAFF
TRBV7-2	-	TRBJ2-3	many	TGTGCCAGCAGCTTAAATACAGTGCCCTCAGATACGCAGTATTTT	CASSLNTVPSDTQYF
TRBV10-3	-	TRBJ2-1	many	TGTGCCATCAGTTTAGCGGTAAGCTCCTACAATGAGCAGTTCTTC	CAISLAVSSYNEQFF
TRBV18	-	TRBJ1-1	-	TGTGCCAGCTCCCCCGGTCTGGGGGGGGACACTGAAGCTTTCTTT	CASSPGLGGDTEAFF